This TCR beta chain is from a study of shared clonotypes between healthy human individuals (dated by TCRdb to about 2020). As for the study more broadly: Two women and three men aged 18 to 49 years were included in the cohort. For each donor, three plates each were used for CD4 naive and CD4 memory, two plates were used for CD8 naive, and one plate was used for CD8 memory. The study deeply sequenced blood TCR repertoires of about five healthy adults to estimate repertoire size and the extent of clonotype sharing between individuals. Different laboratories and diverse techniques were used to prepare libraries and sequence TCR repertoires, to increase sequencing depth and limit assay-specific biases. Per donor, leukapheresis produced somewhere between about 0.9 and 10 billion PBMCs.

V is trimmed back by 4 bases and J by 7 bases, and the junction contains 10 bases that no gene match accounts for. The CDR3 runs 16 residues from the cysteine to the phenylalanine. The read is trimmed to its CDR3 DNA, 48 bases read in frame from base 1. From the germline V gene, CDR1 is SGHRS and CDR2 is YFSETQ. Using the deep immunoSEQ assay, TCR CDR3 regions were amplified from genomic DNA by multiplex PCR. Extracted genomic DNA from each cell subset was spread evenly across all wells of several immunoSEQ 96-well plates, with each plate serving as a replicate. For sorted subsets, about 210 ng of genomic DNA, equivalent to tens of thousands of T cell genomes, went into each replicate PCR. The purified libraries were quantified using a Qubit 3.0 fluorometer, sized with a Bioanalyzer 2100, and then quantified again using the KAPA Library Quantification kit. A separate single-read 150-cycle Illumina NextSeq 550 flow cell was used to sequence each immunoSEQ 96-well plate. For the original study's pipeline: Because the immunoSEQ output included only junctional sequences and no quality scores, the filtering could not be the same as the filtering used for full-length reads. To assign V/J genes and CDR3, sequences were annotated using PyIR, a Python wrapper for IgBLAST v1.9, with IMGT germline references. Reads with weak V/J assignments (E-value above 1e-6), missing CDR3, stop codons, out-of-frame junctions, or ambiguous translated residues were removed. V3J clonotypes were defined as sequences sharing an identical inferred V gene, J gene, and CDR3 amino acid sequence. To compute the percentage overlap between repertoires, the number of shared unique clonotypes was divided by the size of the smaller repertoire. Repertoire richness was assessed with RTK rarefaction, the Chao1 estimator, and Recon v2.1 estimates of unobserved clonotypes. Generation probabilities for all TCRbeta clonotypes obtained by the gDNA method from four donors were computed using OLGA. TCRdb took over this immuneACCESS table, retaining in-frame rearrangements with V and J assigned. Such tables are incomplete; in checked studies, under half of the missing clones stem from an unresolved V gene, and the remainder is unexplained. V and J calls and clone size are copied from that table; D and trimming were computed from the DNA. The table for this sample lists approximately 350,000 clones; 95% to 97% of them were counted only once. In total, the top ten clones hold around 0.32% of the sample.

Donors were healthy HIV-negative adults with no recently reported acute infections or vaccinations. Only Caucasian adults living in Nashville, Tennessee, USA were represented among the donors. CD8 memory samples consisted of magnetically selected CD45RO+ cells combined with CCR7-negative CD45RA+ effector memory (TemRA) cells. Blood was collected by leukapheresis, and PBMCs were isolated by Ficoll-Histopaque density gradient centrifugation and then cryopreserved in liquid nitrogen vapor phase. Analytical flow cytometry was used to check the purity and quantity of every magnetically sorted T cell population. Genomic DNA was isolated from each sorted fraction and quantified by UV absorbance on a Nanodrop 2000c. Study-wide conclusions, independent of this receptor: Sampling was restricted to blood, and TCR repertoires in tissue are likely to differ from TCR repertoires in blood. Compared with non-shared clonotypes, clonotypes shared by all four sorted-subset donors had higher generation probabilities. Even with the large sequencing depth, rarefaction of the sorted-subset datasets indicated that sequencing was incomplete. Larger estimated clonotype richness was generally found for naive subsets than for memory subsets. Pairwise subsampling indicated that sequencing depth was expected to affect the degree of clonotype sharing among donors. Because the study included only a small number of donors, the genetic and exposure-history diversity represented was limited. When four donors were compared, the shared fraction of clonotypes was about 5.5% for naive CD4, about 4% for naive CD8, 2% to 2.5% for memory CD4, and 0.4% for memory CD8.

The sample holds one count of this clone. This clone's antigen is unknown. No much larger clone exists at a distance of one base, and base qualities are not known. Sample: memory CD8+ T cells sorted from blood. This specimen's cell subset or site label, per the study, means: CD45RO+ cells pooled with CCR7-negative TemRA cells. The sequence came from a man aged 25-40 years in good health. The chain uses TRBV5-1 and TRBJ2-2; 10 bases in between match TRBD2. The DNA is TGCGCCAGCAGCCCCCTAGCGGGAGTAGGTTACGGGGAGCTGTTTTTT. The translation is CASSPLAGVGYGELFF.